This TCR beta chain was sequenced in a study of Tregs in tolerant kidney transplant recipients. Related graft donors supplied nonmyeloablative bone marrow transplants, and mixed chimerism was transient. CD4+CD25+CD127- Tregs, CD4+CD25- non-Tregs, CD4 and CD8 cells were sorted. Clones were read by immunoSEQ multiplex PCR, and TCRdb kept only the in-frame ones, dropping some. Among about 52,000 clones listed, about 91% were seen once. The CDR3 covers 13 residues. V gave up 7 bases and J gave up 1 base; unmatched junction bases: 5. Per the germline V gene, CDR1 is SQVTM and CDR2 is ANQGSEA. On this clone itself: Antigen: not known.

Study observations and caveats: Biological reproducibility was not directly addressed, but technical replication error appeared minimal. Validation in larger populations is needed because few patients were studied.

The chain is built from TRBV29-1 and TRBJ2-7, with 9 positions matching TRBD1. The clonotype originates from a human patient who received a combined kidney and bone marrow transplant. Some T cells may trace back to the graft donor. The sample here was CD8+ T cells from blood (PBMCs), taken 24 months after the transplant. The CDR3 loop is CSARQGESYEQYF. For the CDR3, the DNA is TGCAGCGCGAGACAGGGGGAATCCTACGAGCAGTACTTC.